This TCR beta chain came from a study of blood T cell repertoires in COVID-19. Study-wide background: PBMCs, B-cell-depleted T cells, or T cells were the source of the cDNA or gDNA that made up the material.

As handled by the study authors: Estimates of nucleated cell counts were drawn from the amplification of reference gene primers. Clones were sequenced by immunoSEQ multiplex PCR, and TCRdb holds only the in-frame ones, with some missing. The V and J calls and the clone size are those of that table, but D and trimming were determined from the DNA. The sample includes tens of thousands of clones, about 91% of them seen just once. Enrollment of patients from Seattle took place during active infection, with longitudinal follow-up. The sample was peripheral blood. This TCR was recovered from a man aged 35-49 years with COVID-19, enrolled during active disease.

CDR3 DNA sequence: TGCGCCAGCAGCCAAGACGTGGGGCCCAACACCGGGGAGCTGTTTTTT. Its protein product is CASSQDVGPNTGELFF. The chain carries TRBV4-1 and TRBJ2-2; perhaps TRBD1 as D (5 bases). Trimming took off 0 bases at V and 2 bases at J, with 10 bases between the two ends. This CDR3 region has 16 residues. Germline V gene sequence: CDR1 MGHRA, CDR2 YSYEKL.